This T cell receptor (beta chain) appears in the sequencing data of a study of cytomegalovirus exposure and HLA in healthy donors. The study, taken as a whole, reports: The tendency of first-cohort TCR clusters to co-occur in the 120 or so validation repertoires was identified by a subsequent analysis. Cytomegalovirus status, reportedly, was diagnosed with high specificity and sensitivity by the classifier. TCR beta chains numbering under 200 were designated cytomegalovirus-associated.

The CDR3 sequence is 15 residues long. Unmatched junction bases numbered 7, after V lost 5 bases and J lost 3 bases. CDR1 and CDR2 from the germline V gene are MNHEY and SMNVEV (reference sequence). Turning to this clone: Its antigen is still unknown.

The assay was immunoSEQ multiplex PCR, and TCRdb's table has in-frame clones only and misses some. The sample records about 200,000 clones, 86% being singletons. The chain couples TRBV27 to TRBJ2-7, with 10 nucleotides matching TRBD1. Sequencing was done on a sample of PBMCs. This TCR derives from a woman under 30 in good health and CMV-seronegative. The CDR3 DNA reads TGTGCCAGCAGTACTAGGGACAGGGGACACTACGAGCAGTACTTC. Its protein is CASSTRDRGHYEQYF.